This T cell receptor (beta chain) was recorded in a study of technical replicates of blood from several donors. The CDR3 sequence is 11 residues long. V dropped 5 bases and J dropped 5 bases, with 5 bases sitting between them. From germline, CDR1 is SGHTA and CDR2 FQGNSA. The assay was immunoSEQ multiplex PCR, and TCRdb's table has in-frame clones only and misses some. The sample comprises fewer than 85,000 clones, over 90% of which are singletons, and 4% to 5% rests with the top ten. The clonotype comes from a human donor in good health. Some clones in this sample may be carry-over from other donors' samples. The source material was PBMCs. The V and J genes are TRBV7-2 and TRBJ2-3; no clear D gene. The CDR3 sequence: CASSNKDTQYF. CDR3 in DNA: TGTGCCAGCAGCAACAAAGATACGCAGTATTTT.